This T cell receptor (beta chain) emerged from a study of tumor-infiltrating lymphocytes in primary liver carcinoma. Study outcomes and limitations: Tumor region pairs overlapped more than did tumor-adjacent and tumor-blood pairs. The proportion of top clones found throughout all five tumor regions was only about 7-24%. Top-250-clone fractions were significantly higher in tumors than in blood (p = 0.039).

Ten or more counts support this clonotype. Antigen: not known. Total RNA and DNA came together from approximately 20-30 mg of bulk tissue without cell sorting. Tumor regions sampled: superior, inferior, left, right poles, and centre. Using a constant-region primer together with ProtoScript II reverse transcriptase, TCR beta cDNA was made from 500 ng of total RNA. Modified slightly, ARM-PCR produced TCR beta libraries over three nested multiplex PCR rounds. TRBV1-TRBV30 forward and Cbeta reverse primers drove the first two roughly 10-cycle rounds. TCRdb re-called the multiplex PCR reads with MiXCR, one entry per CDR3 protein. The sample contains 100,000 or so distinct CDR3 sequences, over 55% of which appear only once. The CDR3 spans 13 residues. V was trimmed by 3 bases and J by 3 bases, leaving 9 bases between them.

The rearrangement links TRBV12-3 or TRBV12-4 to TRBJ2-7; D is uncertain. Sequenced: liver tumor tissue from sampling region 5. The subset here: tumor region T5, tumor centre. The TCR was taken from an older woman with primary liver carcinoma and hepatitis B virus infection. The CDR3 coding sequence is TGTGCCAGCAGTTTTGGTAGTTTCTACGAGCAGTACTTC. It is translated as CASSFGSFYEQYF.